These 11 T cell receptor beta chains were all obtained from the same sample, sequenced in a study of blood T cell repertoires in COVID-19. Using immunoSEQ multiplex PCR, the repertoire was profiled, and TCRdb retains in-frame clones only, with some absent. The sample holds under 65,000 clones, about 89% seen once. Specimen: peripheral blood. These receptor sequences come from a human donor in a cohort sampled during active COVID-19.

The chain couples TRBV5-6 to TRBJ2-7, with 7 bases fitting TRBD1. The ends lost 3 bases at V and 3 bases at J; junction bases unmatched: 9. Germline-derived CDR1 and CDR2 are SGHDT and YYEEEE. This CDR3 region has 15 residues. The CDR3: CASSWPSDRVYEQYF. In DNA form, the CDR3 reads TGTGCCAGCAGCTGGCCATCTGACAGGGTCTACGAGCAGTACTTC.

The chain carries TRBV30 and TRBJ2-1; D unresolved. V dropped 3 bases and J dropped 4 bases, with 4 bases sitting between them. This CDR3 comprises 11 residues. Looked up from germline, CDR1 is GTSNPN and CDR2 is SVGIG (reference sequence). CDR3 in DNA: TGTGCCTGGAGCCAATACAATGAGCAGTTCTTC. Translated, it gives CAWSQYNEQFF.

The chain uses TRBV5-1 and TRBJ2-5; 10 nucleotides agree with TRBD2. This CDR3 has 16 amino acids. Germline V lookup: CDR1 SGHRS, CDR2 YFSETQ. With 0 bases clipped from V and 5 bases from J, the junction kept 7 bases outside the gene matches. CDR3 protein: CASSLAIAGGRETQYF. Here the CDR3 DNA reads TGCGCCAGCAGCTTGGCTATAGCGGGAGGTCGGGAGACCCAGTACTTC.

On this clone itself: The junction and the germline gene differ at one end; a read error may be behind it. The chain links TRBV19 to TRBJ2-1; D may be TRBD1 (5 bases). Germline CDR1 LNHDA, CDR2 SQIVND (reference sequence). CDR3 length equals 15 residues. Written as DNA, the CDR3 is TGTGCCAGTAGTATTTACAGGAGCTCCCACAATGAGCAGTTCTTC. Protein sequence: CASSIYRSSHNEQFF.

This clone was found once. The chain uses TRBV2 and TRBJ2-5, with 7 bases lining up with TRBD2. CDR1 and CDR2 (germline): SNHLY, FYNNEI. This CDR3 is 12 amino acids long. J lost 8 bases, V lost 4 bases, and 4 bases had no gene match. The CDR3 sequence: CASSGGLPTQYF. The CDR3 DNA is TGTGCCAGCAGTGGGGGACTACCCACCCAGTACTTC.

The chain carries TRBV6-2 or TRBV6-3 and TRBJ1-1, with TRBD1 identical over 9 bases. CDR1 is MNHEY, CDR2 SVGEGT, per germline. This CDR3 is 16 amino acids long. J gave up 1 base and V 0 bases, and 3 bases lay outside the gene matches. As DNA, the CDR3 is TGTGCCAGCAGTTACTCGGGACAGGGAAGGAACACTGAAGCTTTCTTT. Its translation: CASSYSGQGRNTEAFF.

This clone appeared a single time. V is TRBV5-6 and J is TRBJ2-3; D is perhaps TRBD2 (6 bases). The CDR3 sequence is 14 residues long. Trimming removed 4 bases at V and 3 bases at J, with 12 bases between. Germline-derived CDR1 and CDR2 are SGHDT and YYEEEE. DNA for the CDR3: TGTGCCAGCAGCCGTGGAGGGAGTACAGATACGCAGTATTTT. Its translation: CASSRGGSTDTQYF.

The J gene is TRBJ2-7, the V gene TRBV6-5, with 9 bases aligning to TRBD2. This CDR3 is built from 15 residues. Looked up from germline, CDR1 is MNHEY and CDR2 is SVGAGI. V shed 0 bases and J 2 bases; nucleotides not matched to a gene: 2. The CDR3 protein is CASSYSSGSPYEQYF. The CDR3 DNA follows: TGTGCCAGCAGTTACTCTAGCGGGAGTCCCTACGAGCAGTACTTC.

The CDR3 is CASSEAGEGQTQYF. The CDR3 coding sequence is TGTGCCAGCAGTGAGGCGGGAGAAGGTCAGACCCAGTACTTC. V is TRBV6-1 and J is TRBJ2-5, with 7 positions matching TRBD2. From germline, CDR1 is MNHNS and CDR2 SASEGT. With 3 bases clipped from V and 6 bases from J, the junction kept 7 bases outside the gene matches. The CDR3 has 14 amino acids.

V usage is TRBV6-1 and J usage is TRBJ2-5; D remains ambiguous. The CDR3 runs to 14 residues. Germline lookup yields CDR1 MNHNS and CDR2 SASEGT. V lost 0 bases to trimming and J lost 3 bases, with 8 bases between them. CDR3 in amino acids: CASSEATIKETQYF. In DNA form, the CDR3 reads TGTGCCAGCAGTGAAGCCACAATTAAAGAGACCCAGTACTTC.

This clone was seen only a few times. The CDR3 DNA reads as TGTGCCAGCAGCGCGGGACAGGGGGAGTACTTC. It encodes CASSAGQGEYF. The chain joins TRBV11-2 to TRBJ2-7; 11 bases are a match to TRBD1. With 5 bases clipped from V and 11 bases from J, the junction kept 2 bases outside the gene matches. Germline V lookup: CDR1 SGHAT, CDR2 FQNNGV. The length of the CDR3 is 11 residues.